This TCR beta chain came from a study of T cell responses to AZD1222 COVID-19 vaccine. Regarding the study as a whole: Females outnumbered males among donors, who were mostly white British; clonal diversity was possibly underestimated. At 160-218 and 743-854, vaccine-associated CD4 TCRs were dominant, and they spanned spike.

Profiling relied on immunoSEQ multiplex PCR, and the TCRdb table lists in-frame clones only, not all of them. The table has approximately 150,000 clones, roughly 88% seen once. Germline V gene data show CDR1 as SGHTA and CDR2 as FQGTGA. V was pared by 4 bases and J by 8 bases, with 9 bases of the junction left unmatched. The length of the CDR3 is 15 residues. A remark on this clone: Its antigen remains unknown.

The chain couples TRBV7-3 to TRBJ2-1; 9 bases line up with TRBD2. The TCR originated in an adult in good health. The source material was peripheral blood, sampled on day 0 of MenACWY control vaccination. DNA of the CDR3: TGTGCCAGCAGCTCCGCCGCGGGAGGGGTCGATGAGCAGTTCTTC. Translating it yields CASSSAAGGVDEQFF.